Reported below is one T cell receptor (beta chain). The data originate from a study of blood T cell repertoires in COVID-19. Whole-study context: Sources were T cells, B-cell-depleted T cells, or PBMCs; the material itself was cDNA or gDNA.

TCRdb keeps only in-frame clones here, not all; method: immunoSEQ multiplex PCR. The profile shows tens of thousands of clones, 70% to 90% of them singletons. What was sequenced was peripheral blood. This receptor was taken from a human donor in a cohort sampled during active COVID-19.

The CDR3 DNA reads as TGTGCCAGCAGCATTACAGGGGGGGACTATGGCTACACCTTC. Translating gives CASSITGGDYGYTF. The V and J genes are TRBV9 and TRBJ1-2; the match to TRBD1 covers 8 bases. CDR3 length: 14 amino acids. V shed 4 bases, J shed 3 bases, and the junction held 5 bases outside the gene matches. Germline assignment: CDR1 SGDLS and CDR2 YYNGEE.